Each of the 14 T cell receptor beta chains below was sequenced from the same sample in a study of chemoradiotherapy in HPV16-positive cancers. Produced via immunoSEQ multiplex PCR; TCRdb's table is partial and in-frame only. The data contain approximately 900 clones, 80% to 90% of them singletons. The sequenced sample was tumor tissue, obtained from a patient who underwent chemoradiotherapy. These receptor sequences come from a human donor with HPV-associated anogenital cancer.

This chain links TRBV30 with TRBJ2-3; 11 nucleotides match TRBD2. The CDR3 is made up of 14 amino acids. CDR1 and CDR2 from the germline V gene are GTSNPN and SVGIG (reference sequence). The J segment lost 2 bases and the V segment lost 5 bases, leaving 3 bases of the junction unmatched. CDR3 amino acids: CAWLTSGATDTQYF. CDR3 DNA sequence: TGTGCCTGGCTGACTAGCGGGGCCACAGATACGCAGTATTTT.

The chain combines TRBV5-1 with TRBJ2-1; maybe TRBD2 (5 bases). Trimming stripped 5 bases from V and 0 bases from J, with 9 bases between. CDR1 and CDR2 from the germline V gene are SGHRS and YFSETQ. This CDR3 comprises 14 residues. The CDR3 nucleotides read TGCGCCAGCAGTAACGGGGACTCCTACAATGAGCAGTTCTTC. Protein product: CASSNGDSYNEQFF. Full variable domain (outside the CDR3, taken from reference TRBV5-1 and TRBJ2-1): KAGVTQTPRYLIKTRGQQVTLSCSPISGHRSVSWYQQTPGQGLQFLFEYFSETQRNKGNFPGRFSGRQFSNSRSEMNVSTLELGDSALYLCASSNGDSYNEQFFGPGTRLTVL.

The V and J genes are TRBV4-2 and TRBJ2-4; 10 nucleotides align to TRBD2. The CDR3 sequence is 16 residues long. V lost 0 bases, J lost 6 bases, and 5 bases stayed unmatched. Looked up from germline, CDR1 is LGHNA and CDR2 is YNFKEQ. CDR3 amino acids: CASSQDASGGLNIQYF. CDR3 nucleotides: TGTGCCAGCAGCCAAGACGCTAGCGGGGGCTTAAACATTCAGTACTTC.

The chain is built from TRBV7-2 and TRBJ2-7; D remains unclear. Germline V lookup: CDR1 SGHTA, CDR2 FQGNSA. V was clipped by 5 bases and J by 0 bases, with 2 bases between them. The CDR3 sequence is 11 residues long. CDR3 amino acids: CASSPSYEQYF. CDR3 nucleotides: TGTGCCAGCAGCCCCTCCTACGAGCAGTACTTC. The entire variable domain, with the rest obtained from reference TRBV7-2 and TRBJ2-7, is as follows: GAGVSQSPSNKVTEKGKDVELRCDPISGHTALYWYRQSLGQGLEFLIYFQGNSAPDKSGLPSDRFSAERTGGSVSTLTIQRTQQEDSAVYLCASSPSYEQYFGPGTRLTVT.

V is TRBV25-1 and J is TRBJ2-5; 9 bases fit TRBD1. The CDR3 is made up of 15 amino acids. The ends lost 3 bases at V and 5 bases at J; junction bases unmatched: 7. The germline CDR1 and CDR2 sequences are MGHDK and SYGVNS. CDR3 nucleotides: TGTGCCAGCAGTGAGGGACAGGGTCTACGGGAGACCCAGTACTTC. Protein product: CASSEGQGLRETQYF. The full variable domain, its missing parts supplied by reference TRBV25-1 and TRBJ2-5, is EADIYQTPRYLVIGTGKKITLECSQTMGHDKMYWYQQDPGMELHLIHYSYGVNSTEKGDLSSESTVSRIRTEHFPLTLESARPSHTSQYLCASSEGQGLRETQYFGPGTRLLVL.

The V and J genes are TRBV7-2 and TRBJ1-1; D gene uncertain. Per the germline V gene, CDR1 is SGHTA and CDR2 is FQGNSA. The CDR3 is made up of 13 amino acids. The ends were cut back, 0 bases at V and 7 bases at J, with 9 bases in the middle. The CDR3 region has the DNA TGTGCCAGCAGCTTAGCGGGGAGGAATGAAGCTTTCTTT. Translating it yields CASSLAGRNEAFF.

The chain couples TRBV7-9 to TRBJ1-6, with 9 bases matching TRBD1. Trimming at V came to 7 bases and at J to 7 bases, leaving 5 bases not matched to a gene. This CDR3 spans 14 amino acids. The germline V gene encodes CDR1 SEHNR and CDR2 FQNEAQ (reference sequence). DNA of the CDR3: TGTGCCAGCATCACCGGGACAGGGAATTCACCCCTCCACTTT. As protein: CASITGTGNSPLHF.

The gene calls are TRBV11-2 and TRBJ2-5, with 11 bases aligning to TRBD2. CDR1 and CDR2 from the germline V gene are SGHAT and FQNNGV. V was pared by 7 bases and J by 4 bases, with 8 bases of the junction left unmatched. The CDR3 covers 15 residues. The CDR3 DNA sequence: TGTGCCAGCACCATCTCGGGACTAGCGGTAGAGACCCAGTACTTC. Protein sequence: CASTISGLAVETQYF.

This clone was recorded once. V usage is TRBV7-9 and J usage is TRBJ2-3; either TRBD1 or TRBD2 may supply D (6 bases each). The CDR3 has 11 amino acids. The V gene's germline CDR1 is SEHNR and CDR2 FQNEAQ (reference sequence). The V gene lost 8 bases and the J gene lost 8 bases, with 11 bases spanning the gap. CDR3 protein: CASDKGGTQYF. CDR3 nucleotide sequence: TGTGCCAGCGATAAGGGGGGTACGCAGTATTTT.

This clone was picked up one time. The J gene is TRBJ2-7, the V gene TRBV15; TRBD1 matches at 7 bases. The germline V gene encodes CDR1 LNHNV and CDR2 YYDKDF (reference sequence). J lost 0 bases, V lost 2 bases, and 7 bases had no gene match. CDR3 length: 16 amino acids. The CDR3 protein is CATSRLRQGSSYEQYF. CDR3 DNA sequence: TGTGCCACCAGCAGACTTCGACAGGGTAGCTCCTACGAGCAGTACTTC.

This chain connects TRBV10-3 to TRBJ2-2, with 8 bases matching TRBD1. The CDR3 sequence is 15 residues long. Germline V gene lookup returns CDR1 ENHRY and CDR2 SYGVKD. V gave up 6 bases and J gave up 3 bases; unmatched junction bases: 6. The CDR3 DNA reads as TGTGCCATCAGGGTCGGACAGGGAGACACCGGGGAGCTGTTTTTT. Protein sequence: CAIRVGQGDTGELFF.

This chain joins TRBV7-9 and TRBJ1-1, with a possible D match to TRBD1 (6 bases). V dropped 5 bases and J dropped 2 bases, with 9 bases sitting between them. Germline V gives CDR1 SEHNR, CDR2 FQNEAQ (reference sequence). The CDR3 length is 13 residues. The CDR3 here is CASSTQGNTEAFF. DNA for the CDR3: TGTGCCAGCAGCACACAGGGTAACACTGAAGCTTTCTTT.

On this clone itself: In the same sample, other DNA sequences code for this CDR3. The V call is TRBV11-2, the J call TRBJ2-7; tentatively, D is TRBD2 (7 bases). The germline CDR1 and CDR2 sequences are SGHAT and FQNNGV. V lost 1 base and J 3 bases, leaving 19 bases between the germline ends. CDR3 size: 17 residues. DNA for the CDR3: TGTGCCAGCAGCTTAGTAGGGGGGGCAACCCTTATCTACGAGCAGTACTTC. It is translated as CASSLVGGATLIYEQYF.

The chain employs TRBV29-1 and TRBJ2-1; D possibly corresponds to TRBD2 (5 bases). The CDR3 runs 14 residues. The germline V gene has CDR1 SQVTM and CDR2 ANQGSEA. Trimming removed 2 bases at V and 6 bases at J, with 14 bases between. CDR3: CSVESETIINEQFF. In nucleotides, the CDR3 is TGCAGCGTTGAATCGGAGACTATCATCAATGAGCAGTTCTTC.